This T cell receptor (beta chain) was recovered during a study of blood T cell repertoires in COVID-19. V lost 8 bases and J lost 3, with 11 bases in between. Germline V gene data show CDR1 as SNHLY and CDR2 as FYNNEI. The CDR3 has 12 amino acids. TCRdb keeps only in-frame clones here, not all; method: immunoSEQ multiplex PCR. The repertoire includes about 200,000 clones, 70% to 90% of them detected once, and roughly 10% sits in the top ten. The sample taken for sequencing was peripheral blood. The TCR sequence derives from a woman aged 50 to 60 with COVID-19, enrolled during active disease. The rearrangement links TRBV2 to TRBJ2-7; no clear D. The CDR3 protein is CASSGGSYEQYF. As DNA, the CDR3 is TGTGCCAGCTCCGGCGGAAGCTACGAGCAGTACTTC.